The 24 T cell receptor beta chains below come from one sample, sequenced in a study. TCRdb ran MiXCR on the 5' RACE reads and lists one entry per CDR3 protein. The table records tens of thousands of distinct CDR3 sequences, approximately 23% of them present only once. Sequencing used memory CD4+ T cells sorted from a lymph node. Subset denoted: memory CD4+ T cells, CD4+CD45RO+CD25-. All receptors derive from a female donor with breast cancer.

The chain links TRBV6-2 or TRBV6-3 to TRBJ1-2, with D tentatively TRBD1 (5 bases). This CDR3 region has 14 residues. V was trimmed by 1 base and J by 7 bases, leaving 13 bases between them. Germline V lookup: CDR1 MNHEY, CDR2 SVGEGT. CDR3 coding DNA: TGTGCCAGCAGTTACTTTAGGGACTCCGGTGGCTACACCTTC. Its translation: CASSYFRDSGGYTF.

V is TRBV20-1 and J is TRBJ2-7; D remains unclear. The germline V gene has CDR1 DFQATT and CDR2 SNEGSKA (reference sequence). Trimming took off 7 bases at V and 3 bases at J, with 22 bases between the two ends. This CDR3 region has 15 residues. DNA for the CDR3: TGCAGTGTGAACGCAGGAGTGGACGGTTACTACGAGCAGTACTTC. It encodes CSVNAGVDGYYEQYF.

The chain employs TRBV6-5 and TRBJ2-7; D gene ambiguous. Germline V gives CDR1 MNHEY, CDR2 SVGAGI. The V gene lost 0 bases and the J gene lost 3 bases, with 12 bases spanning the gap. The CDR3 spans 15 residues. The CDR3 here is CASSYSGRPIYEQYF. The CDR3 nucleotides are TGTGCCAGCAGTTACTCTGGGCGGCCCATCTACGAGCAGTACTTC.

V and J are TRBV7-2 and TRBJ1-1; D is uncertain. The CDR3 extends over 15 amino acids. Germline V gene sequence: CDR1 SGHTA, CDR2 FQGNSA. Trimming cost V 1 base and J 0 bases, with 9 bases left between them. CDR3 coding DNA: TGTGCCAGCAGCTTAGACGCAGTTATGAACACTGAAGCTTTCTTT. Encoded protein: CASSLDAVMNTEAFF.

V usage is TRBV7-2 and J usage is TRBJ1-1, with D possibly TRBD1 on 6 matching bases. Germline V CDR1 and CDR2: SGHTA, FQGNSA. V shed 5 bases and J shed 0 bases, with 16 bases lying between them. CDR3 size: 16 residues. The CDR3 sequence: CASSLGQFLLNTEAFF. Here the CDR3 DNA reads TGTGCCAGCAGCCTAGGACAGTTCCTCTTGAACACTGAAGCTTTCTTT.

This clonotype was counted a few times. V and J are TRBV12-3 or TRBV12-4 and TRBJ1-5, with TRBD1 identical over 7 bases. The V and J ends lost 5 bases and 5 bases, in that order; junction bases with no gene match: 9. CDR3 length: 15 residues. The CDR3 sequence: CASSPQGPAYQPQHF. CDR3 nucleotides: TGTGCCAGCAGTCCACAGGGGCCAGCTTATCAGCCCCAGCATTTT.

Only a few counts were recorded for this clonotype. V gene TRBV12-3 or TRBV12-4 combines with J gene TRBJ1-5; D is uncertain. The V gene lost 2 bases and the J gene lost 0 bases, with 11 bases spanning the gap. This CDR3 spans 16 amino acids. This CDR3 reads CASSLRRGISNQPQHF. DNA of the CDR3: TGTGCCAGCAGTTTACGCCGGGGTATTAGCAATCAGCCCCAGCATTTT.

This clonotype turned up a few times. In nucleotides, the CDR3 is TGCGCCAGCAGCCGACTAGCGGGAGAGTACGAGCAGTACTTC. It yields the protein CASSRLAGEYEQYF. The chain combines TRBV5-1 with TRBJ2-7; 12 bases align to TRBD2. The CDR3 runs 14 residues. Germline V CDR1 and CDR2: SGHRS, YFSETQ. Unmatched junction bases numbered 3, after V lost 4 bases and J lost 4 bases.

V and J are TRBV7-9 and TRBJ2-1; a possible D gene is TRBD1 (5 bases). The CDR3 contains 14 residues. Between the trimmed V and J ends, which lost 4 bases and 6 bases, there was a span of 13 bases. In germline, CDR1 is SEHNR, CDR2 FQNEAQ (reference sequence). CDR3 nucleotide sequence: TGTGCCAGCAGCTCATACAGGTTAGGCAATGAGCAGTTCTTC. Its protein product is CASSSYRLGNEQFF.

This clonotype was detected only a few times. This chain joins TRBV7-2 and TRBJ1-2; a possible D gene is TRBD1 (5 bases). Germline loops: CDR1 SGHTA, CDR2 FQGNSA. Between the trimmed V and J ends, which lost 5 bases and 7 bases, there was a span of 11 bases. This CDR3 has 12 residues. CDR3 residues: CASSLRGSGYTF. The CDR3, as DNA: TGTGCCAGCAGCCTGAGGGGTTCTGGCTACACCTTC.

As for this clonotype: Because the CDR3 is missing its conserved closing phenylalanine or tryptophan, this is likely a read error. Written as DNA, the CDR3 is TGCGCCAGCAGGGCGGGACTAGCGAGCGAGCAGTACTAC. It yields the protein CASRAGLASEQYY. The chain recombines TRBV5-1 with TRBJ2-7, with 10 bases that match TRBD2. V shed 5 bases and J 6 bases; nucleotides not matched to a gene: 5. Germline V gene sequence: CDR1 SGHRS, CDR2 YFSETQ. The CDR3 consists of 13 residues.

This clonotype has more than one count but fewer than ten. The V and J genes are TRBV24-1 and TRBJ2-7; D is unclear. Trimming removed 6 bases at V and 5 bases at J, with 13 bases between. Germline loops: CDR1 KGHDR, CDR2 SFDVKD. CDR3 size: 13 residues. The CDR3 spells CATSRDLYDEQYF. The DNA for the CDR3 is TGTGCCACCAGTAGGGATTTATACGACGAGCAGTACTTC.

V usage is TRBV12-3 or TRBV12-4 and J usage is TRBJ1-5; unclear D gene. Trimming pared 7 bases from V and 3 bases from J, leaving 13 bases between. CDR3 length equals 14 residues. The CDR3 DNA is TGTGCCAGCAACGTCGGGAACTACAATCAGCCCCAGCATTTT. This sequence encodes CASNVGNYNQPQHF.

This chain connects TRBV20-1 to TRBJ1-2; no clear D gene. The CDR3 is 13 residues long. The V end was cut by 0 bases, the J end by 4 bases, with 9 bases between. The V gene's germline CDR1 is DFQATT and CDR2 SNEGSKA (reference sequence). This CDR3 reads CSARDGPSYGYTF. CDR3 nucleotides: TGCAGTGCTAGAGATGGACCCAGCTATGGCTACACCTTC.

The V gene is TRBV3-1, the J gene TRBJ2-3; D is unresolved. The CDR3 has 14 amino acids. Germline V CDR1 and CDR2: LGHDT, YNNKEL (reference sequence). Trimming cost V 0 bases and J 5 bases, with 9 bases left between them. The CDR3 loop is CASSQDILLDTQYF. As DNA, the CDR3 is TGTGCCAGCAGCCAAGATATCTTACTAGATACGCAGTATTTT.

The V gene is TRBV5-5, the J gene TRBJ2-7; 10 positions match TRBD1. Germline V gene lookup returns CDR1 SGHKS and CDR2 YYEKEE (reference sequence). Losses at the gene ends were 4 bases for V and 5 bases for J; bases not matched to a gene: 6. CDR3 length equals 14 residues. In DNA form, the CDR3 reads TGTGCCAGCAGCCCTGACAGGGGGCATAACGAGCAGTACTTC. It is translated as CASSPDRGHNEQYF.

This clonotype was observed once. The conserved phenylalanine or tryptophan normally closing the CDR3 is absent here, so this likely arose from a read error. The chain uses TRBV28 and TRBJ1-4; D perhaps matches TRBD1 (5 bases). The CDR3 is 15 amino acids. CDR1 and CDR2 from the germline V gene are MDHEN and SYDVKM. With 3 bases removed from V and 3 bases from J, the gap between germline ends came to 11 bases. In DNA form, the CDR3 reads TGTGCCAGCAGTTTGTCCGGGACGGCTAATGAAAAACTGTTTTAT. Translating it yields CASSLSGTANEKLFY.

V is TRBV5-1 and J is TRBJ1-6, with 8 bases matching TRBD1. The CDR3 loop spans 13 amino acids. Germline V gene sequence: CDR1 SGHRS, CDR2 YFSETQ. V dropped 8 bases and J dropped 5; count of bases not matched to a gene: 3. Written as DNA, the CDR3 is TGCGCCAGTTCGGACAGGGATAATTCACCCCTCCACTTT. Its protein is CASSDRDNSPLHF.

The rearrangement joins TRBV5-1 to TRBJ1-5; the D is unclear. CDR3 length: 13 amino acids. Germline V CDR1 and CDR2: SGHRS, YFSETQ. Trimming removed 4 bases from V and 4 bases from J, with 9 bases in between. CDR3 amino acids: CASSPEGNQPQHF. The CDR3 region has the DNA TGCGCCAGCAGCCCCGAGGGTAATCAGCCCCAGCATTTT.

This clonotype was seen a handful of times. The chain employs TRBV7-2 and TRBJ2-7; TRBD2 agrees at 14 bases. CDR3 length equals 18 residues. Germline V gene sequence: CDR1 SGHTA, CDR2 FQGNSA. Trimming cost V 1 base and J 4 bases; bases outside gene matches: 9. The CDR3 nucleotides read TGTGCCAGCAGCTTAGTCCCGGGACTAGCGGGAGAGGCTTACGAGCAGTACTTC. Translation: CASSLVPGLAGEAYEQYF.

V gene TRBV12-3 or TRBV12-4 combines with J gene TRBJ1-5; no firm D call. The V end was cut by 6 bases, the J end by 3 bases, with 18 bases between. The length of the CDR3 is 16 residues. The CDR3 DNA reads TGTGCCAGCAGCCCTACCGCCGGACGTTACAATCAGCCCCAGCATTTT. Translated: CASSPTAGRYNQPQHF.

This clonotype was seen ten or more times. This chain uses TRBV7-9 with TRBJ2-1, with TRBD1 identical over 9 bases. CDR1 and CDR2 (germline): SEHNR, FQNEAQ (reference sequence). This CDR3 contains 14 residues. The J segment lost 7 bases and the V segment lost 3 bases, leaving 4 bases of the junction unmatched. The CDR3 loop is CASSFGDRVNEQFF. The CDR3 DNA is TGTGCCAGCAGCTTCGGGGACAGGGTGAATGAGCAGTTCTTC.

This clonotype turned up a few times. The rearrangement joins TRBV6-6 to TRBJ2-6; TRBD1 might be the D (6 bases). The CDR3 loop spans 15 amino acids. V was shortened by 2 bases and J by 2 bases, with 7 bases between the two germline ends. Per germline, CDR1 MNHNY and CDR2 SVGAGI (reference sequence). The CDR3 reads CASSYTGTGANVLTF. The CDR3 DNA follows: TGTGCCAGCAGTTACACAGGGACTGGGGCCAACGTCCTGACTTTC.

The chain joins TRBV15 to TRBJ1-6; perhaps TRBD1 as D (5 bases). V lost 0 bases and J 13 bases, leaving 16 bases between the germline ends. The CDR3 spans 15 residues. Germline CDR1 LNHNV, CDR2 YYDKDF (reference sequence). DNA for the CDR3: TGTGCCACCAGCAGAGATAAAGGGGAGGGGTCGCCCCTCCACTTT. Translated: CATSRDKGEGSPLHF.